This TCR beta chain was recovered during a study of vaccination effects on CD4 cells after COVID-19. Study-level information: After expansion with viral peptide pools in the ViraFEST assay, antigen-specific CD4+ T cells were sequenced. Study results and limitations: Healthy vaccinees' vaccine-induced clones included only 1 of 255 cross-reacting with common cold coronaviruses.

Details on this clone: Its antigen is not known.

The assay was immunoSEQ multiplex PCR, and TCRdb's table has in-frame clones only and misses some. In the table there are around 49,000 clones, approximately 77% of which are singletons. The germline gives CDR1 LGHDT, CDR2 YNNKEL (reference sequence). V lost 5 bases and J lost 4; bases outside the gene matches: 7. CDR3 length equals 15 residues. Following an approximately eleven-day culture, CD4+ T cells were purified. Participants each got two BNT162b2 or mRNA-1273 vaccine doses. The sample in question was CD4+ T cells from PBMCs cultured without peptide, obtained after COVID-19 vaccination. The rearrangement joins TRBV3-1 (or the pseudogene TRBV3-2) to TRBJ2-3; TRBD2 agrees at 9 bases. This clonotype was obtained from a human donor who received a COVID-19 vaccine. The DNA for the CDR3 is TGTGCCAGCAGCGTACCCGGCGGGGGGGCAGATACGCAGTATTTT. Its translation: CASSVPGGGADTQYF.